Detailed here is one T cell receptor (beta chain). What it binds is not known. In germline, CDR1 is MNHNS, CDR2 SASEGT. CDR3 length equals 12 residues. V lost 3 bases, J lost 5 bases, and 6 bases lay in between. The record originates from a study of beta chain features in type 1 diabetes. Expressed TCRB transcripts were sequenced because the isolated RNA had all been reverse transcribed beforehand. Some clones are missing from TCRdb's copy, which holds only in-frame ones; the method was immunoSEQ multiplex PCR. In the table there are some 150,000 clones, 40% to 55% of which are singletons. General study results and limits: There were fewer insertions and more deletions at the VDJ junctions of type 1 diabetes patients. Naive, central memory and regulatory TCRB repertoires appeared more similar among patients than healthy donors.

This clonotype originated in a man aged 18 to 30 in good health. J is TRBJ2-3 and V is TRBV6-1; D gene uncertain. Sequenced sample: Tregs from blood. In nucleotides, the CDR3 is TGTGCCAGCAGTGACTTTGTAGATACGCAGTATTTT. It translates to CASSDFVDTQYF.